This T cell receptor (beta chain) was recovered during a study of CD8+ T cells in alopecia areata. RNA was isolated and reverse transcribed to cDNA, the sequencing template. Sequencing was performed with immunoSEQ multiplex PCR; in TCRdb, only in-frame clones are kept and a portion is missing. The sample lists more than 150,000 clones; approximately 50% were seen once. This sample's treatment: oral pan-JAK inhibitor, 5-10 mg twice daily. The source is a human donor with alopecia areata. Material: CD8+ T cells sorted from blood, obtained around week 54, from a patient treated with tofacitinib.

CDR3: CASSQELGEDTGELFF. The DNA for the CDR3 is TGTGCCAGCAGCCAGGAGCTGGGGGAGGACACCGGGGAGCTGTTTTTT. The chain joins TRBV7-2 to TRBJ2-2; TRBD2 is a possible D gene (6 bases). The CDR3 is 16 residues long. The germline gives CDR1 SGHTA, CDR2 FQGNSA. The ends were cut back, 5 bases at V and 3 bases at J, with 16 bases in the middle.